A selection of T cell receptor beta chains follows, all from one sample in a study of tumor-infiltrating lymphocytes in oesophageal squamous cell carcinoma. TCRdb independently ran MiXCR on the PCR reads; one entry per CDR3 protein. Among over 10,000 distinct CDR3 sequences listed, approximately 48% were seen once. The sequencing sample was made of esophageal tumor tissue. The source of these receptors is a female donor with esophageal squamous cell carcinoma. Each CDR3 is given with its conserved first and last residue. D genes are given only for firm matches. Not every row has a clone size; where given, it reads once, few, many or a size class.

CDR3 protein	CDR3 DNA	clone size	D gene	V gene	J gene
CASSLGGVPYNEQFF	TGTGCCAGCAGCTTAGGAGGTGTCCCCTACAATGAGCAGTTCTTC	-	-	TRBV7-3	TRBJ2-1
CASSLVPGAYEQYF	TGCGCCAGCAGCTTGGTCCCGGGAGCCTACGAGCAGTACTTC	-	-	TRBV5-1	TRBJ2-7
CASSPGGAKEQFF	TGTGCCAGCAGCCCCGGGGGGGCCAAGGAGCAGTTCTTC	medium-sized	TRBD2	TRBV11-3	TRBJ2-1
CASSQVKGGGGTDTQYF	TGTGCCAGCAGCCAAGTTAAAGGAGGGGGGGGCACAGATACGCAGTATTTT	many	-	TRBV4-2	TRBJ2-3
CAISDTAYQETQFF	TGTGCCATCAGTGACACAGCCTACCAAGAGACCCAGTTCTTC	many	-	TRBV10-3	TRBJ2-1
CASSWTVTRTDTQYF	TGTGCCAGCAGCTGGACAGTGACTCGCACAGATACGCAGTATTTT	few	-	TRBV7-3	TRBJ2-3
CASSPGHLQETQYF	TGTGCCAGCAGTCCGGGACATCTCCAAGAGACCCAGTACTTC	once	-	TRBV28	TRBJ2-5
CASSDSYDYGYTF	TGTGCCAGCAGCGATTCGTACGACTATGGCTACACCTTC	-	-	TRBV28	TRBJ1-2
CASSPGLAETQYF	TGTGCCAGCAGCCCCGGACTAGCGGAGACCCAGTACTTC	-	TRBD2	TRBV7-6	TRBJ2-5
CATSDPRTGVGLAGSTDTQYF	TGTGCCACCAGTGATCCCCGGACAGGGGTGGGACTAGCGGGGAGCACAGATACGCAGTATTTT	-	TRBD2	TRBV24-1	TRBJ2-3
CASGRDRQETQYF	TGCGCCAGCGGGAGGGATAGACAAGAGACCCAGTACTTC	many	TRBD2	TRBV10-2	TRBJ2-5
CASSAGGSGYEQYF	TGTGCCAGCAGTGCTGGAGGGAGTGGCTACGAGCAGTACTTC	-	-	TRBV2	TRBJ2-7
CASSAHFYEQYF	TGTGCCAGCAGCGCCCACTTTTACGAGCAGTACTTC	-	-	TRBV11-1	TRBJ2-7
CATQAGAGYGYTF	TGTGCCACCCAAGCAGGGGCGGGGTATGGCTACACCTTC	-	-	TRBV6-1	TRBJ1-2
CAGSPGTGAASGANVLTF	TGCGCCGGATCACCGGGCACAGGGGCCGCCTCTGGGGCCAACGTCCTGACTTTC	-	TRBD1	TRBV10-2	TRBJ2-6
CASSYKISGHNSPLHF	TGTGCCAGCAGTTACAAAATTTCAGGTCATAATTCACCCCTCCACTTT	-	-	TRBV6-2/TRBV6-3	TRBJ1-6
CASSFGTGRVSEQYF	TGTGCCAGCAGCTTCGGAACAGGGAGGGTCAGCGAGCAGTACTTC	-	-	TRBV7-6	TRBJ2-7
CASSPGDFGHNEQFF	TGTGCCAGCAGCCCGGGGGACTTCGGTCACAATGAGCAGTTCTTC	-	-	TRBV27	TRBJ2-1
CASSPMGTGHYEQYF	TGTGCCAGCAGCCCGATGGGGACAGGTCACTACGAGCAGTACTTC	once	TRBD1	TRBV7-2	TRBJ2-7
CASSPAGGGINEQFF	TGTGCCAGCAGCCCAGCGGGAGGAGGGATTAATGAGCAGTTCTTC	-	TRBD2	TRBV7-3	TRBJ2-1
CASSRAKANEQYF	TGTGCCAGCAGTCGAGCTAAGGCCAACGAGCAGTACTTC	-	-	TRBV6-8	TRBJ2-7
CASSLEVGLRPQETQYF	TGTGCCAGCAGCTTAGAGGTTGGGCTACGGCCCCAAGAGACCCAGTACTTC	many	-	TRBV7-9	TRBJ2-5
CASSPGCSNQPQHF	TGTGCCAGCAGCCCGGGGTGTAGCAATCAGCCTCAGCATTTT	-	-	TRBV7-9	TRBJ1-5
CASSPTPANQETQYF	TGTGCCAGCAGCCCGACCCCAGCGAACCAAGAGACCCAGTACTTC	-	-	TRBV7-9	TRBJ2-5
CASSSFGFSTDTQYF	TGTGCCAGCAGCTCTTTCGGGTTTAGCACAGATACGCAGTATTTT	-	-	TRBV7-2	TRBJ2-3
CASSLNQGEQFF	TGTGCCAGCAGCTTAAATCAAGGTGAGCAGTTCTTC	few	-	TRBV7-2	TRBJ2-1
CASRQGNSPLHF	TGCGCCAGTCGACAGGGAAACTCACCCCTCCACTTC	many	TRBD1	TRBV10-2	TRBJ2-7
CASTKLAGPSTDTQYF	TGTGCCAGCACCAAACTAGCGGGACCTAGCACAGATACGCAGTATTTT	-	TRBD2	TRBV7-2	TRBJ2-3
CASSAGLDFTGANVLTF	TGTGCCAGCAGCGCGGGACTAGATTTCACTGGGGCCAACGTCCTGACTTTC	-	TRBD2	TRBV7-2	TRBJ2-6
CASSSHGAGVGEAFF	TGTGCCAGCAGCTCCCACGGGGCAGGGGTTGGTGAAGCTTTCTTT	-	-	TRBV7-2	TRBJ1-1
CASRDGTGYEQYF	TGTGCCAGCAGGGACGGGACAGGGTATGAGCAGTACTTC	once	TRBD1	TRBV9	TRBJ2-5
CASSYSSEASGPQETQYF	TGTGCCAGCAGTTACTCTTCCGAGGCTAGCGGGCCGCAAGAGACCCAGTACTTC	many	TRBD2	TRBV6-2/TRBV6-3	TRBJ2-5
CASSLGDSNTEAFF	TGTGCCAGCAGCTTAGGTGACAGTAACACTGAAGCTTTCTTT	-	-	TRBV7-8	TRBJ1-1
CASSMTGGETQYF	TGTGCCAGTAGTATGACAGGGGGGGAGACCCAGTACTTC	-	TRBD1	TRBV19	TRBJ2-5
CALPSRAAWATQYF	TGTGCCCTCCCGTCGAGGGCCGCTTGGGCTACGCAGTATTTT	many	-	TRBV19	TRBJ2-3
CASTLSGSTYNEQFF	TGTGCCAGTACCCTTAGCGGGAGCACCTACAATGAGCAGTTCTTC	-	TRBD2	TRBV19	TRBJ2-1